This T cell receptor beta chain comes out of a study of shared clonotypes between healthy human individuals. About the study: Each donor's CD8 memory used one plate, CD8 naive two, each CD4 subset three.

The protocol was immunoSEQ multiplex PCR, while the TCRdb copy is restricted to in-frame clones and leaves out a portion. The sample gives under 1,100,000 clones, about 75% of which show up once; roughly 1.5% is in the top ten. Germline loops: CDR1 MDHEN, CDR2 SYDVKM. This CDR3 comprises 15 residues. V lost 2 bases and J lost 0; bases outside the gene matches: 1. The TCR sequence derives from a man between 18 and 35 years old in good health. The specimen was memory CD4+ T cells sorted from blood. Regarding subset: CD45RA-negative fraction. The chain couples TRBV28 to TRBJ1-1; 9 bases fit TRBD1. The CDR3 DNA sequence: TGTGCCAGCAGTTTAGGGGACAGGGTGAACACTGAAGCTTTCTTT. It translates to CASSLGDRVNTEAFF.